This T cell receptor (beta chain) was obtained from a study of T cell repertoires in cytomegalovirus infection. This clonotype was seen repeatedly, ten times or more. The CDR3 loop spans 14 amino acids. Germline assignment: CDR1 SEHNR and CDR2 FQNEAQ (reference sequence). V lost 2 bases, J lost 4 bases, and 8 bases lay in between. TCRdb processed the reads anew with MiXCR; each CDR3 protein has one entry. Among 130,000 or so distinct CDR3 sequences listed, about 6% were seen once. The TCR sequence derives from a human donor in good health (CMV status not recorded). Some clones in this sample may be carry-over from other donors' samples. J is TRBJ2-2 and V is TRBV7-9; D ambiguous. Sequencing input: PBMCs. The CDR3 nucleotides read TGTGCCAGCAGCTTAATTTCTTTCACCGGGGAGCTGTTTTTT. It encodes CASSLISFTGELFF.